One TCR beta chain is described in this entry. Its antigen is unknown. This sample was taken from a study of blood T cells in healthy people across ages. A sample-barcoded 5' primer and a J-beta primer mix were used in a second PCR of about 6 to 11 cycles. Each CDR3 protein is one row after TCRdb ran MiXCR on the 5' RACE reads. The sample holds 750,000 to 850,000 distinct CDR3 sequences, around a quarter seen once. The CDR3 runs to 11 residues. Looked up from germline, CDR1 is SGHDN and CDR2 is FVKESK. V lost 8 bases and J lost 3, with 8 bases in between. Whole-study findings and limits: Naive CD4+ cell counts and diversity both ran higher in long-lived than in aged donors.

Another study also made use of these data, one on T cells of mothers and their children. That study adds: The effect of thymic selection on TCR recombination output is similar between related and unrelated pairs.

The clonotype comes from a boy under 18 in good health. Sequenced material: blood. This sequence joins TRBV14 and TRBJ2-7, with a weak D call TRBD2 (6 bases). The CDR3 reads CASQEGYEQYF. The CDR3 nucleotides read TGTGCCAGCCAGGAGGGCTACGAGCAGTACTTC.